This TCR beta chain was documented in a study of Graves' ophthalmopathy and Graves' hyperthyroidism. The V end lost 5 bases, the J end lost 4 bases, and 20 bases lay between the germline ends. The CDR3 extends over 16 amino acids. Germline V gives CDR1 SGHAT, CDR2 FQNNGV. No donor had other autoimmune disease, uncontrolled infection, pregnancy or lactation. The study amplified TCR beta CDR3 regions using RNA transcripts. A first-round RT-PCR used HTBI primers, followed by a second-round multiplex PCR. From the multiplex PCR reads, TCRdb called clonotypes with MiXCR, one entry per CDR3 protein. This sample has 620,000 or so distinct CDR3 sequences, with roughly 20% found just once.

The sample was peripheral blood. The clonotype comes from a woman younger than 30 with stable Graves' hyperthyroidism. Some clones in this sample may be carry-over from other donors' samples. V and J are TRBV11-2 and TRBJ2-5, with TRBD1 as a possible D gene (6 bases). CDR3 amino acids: CASSKIQGRRSETQYF. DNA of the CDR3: TGTGCCAGCAGCAAAATACAGGGACGTCGTTCAGAGACCCAGTACTTC. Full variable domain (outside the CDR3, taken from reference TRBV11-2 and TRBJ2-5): EAGVAQSPRYKIIEKRQSVAFWCNPISGHATLYWYQQILGQGPKLLIQFQNNGVVDDSQLPKDRFSAERLKGVDSTLKIQPAKLEDSAVYLCASSKIQGRRSETQYFGPGTRLLVL.